One sample yielded the 8 T cell receptor beta chains listed below, sequenced in a study of blood T cell repertoires in COVID-19. Data came from immunoSEQ multiplex PCR; TCRdb stores just in-frame clones and leaves some out. The profile shows roughly 200,000 clones, approximately 81% of them singletons. The sequencing input was PBMCs or T cells enriched from blood (not recorded which). Receptors were obtained from a man in his forties who had recovered from COVID-19.

The chain couples TRBV27 to TRBJ2-7; 8 bases are shared with TRBD2. Germline V gene sequence: CDR1 MNHEY, CDR2 SMNVEV (reference sequence). With V trimmed by 4 bases and J by 3 bases, 5 bases remained unmatched. The length of the CDR3 is 14 residues. The CDR3 DNA is TGTGCCAGCAGTTCGTTGGGACTAGACTACGAGCAGTACTTC. It codes for CASSSLGLDYEQYF.

The rearrangement uses TRBV6-6 and TRBJ2-2; TRBD1 matches 9 bases. CDR3 size: 15 residues. Germline V gives CDR1 MNHNY, CDR2 SVGAGI (reference sequence). J lost 5 bases, V lost 7 bases, and 8 bases had no gene match. CDR3 bases: TGTGCCAGCACCCCGGACAGGGGTCGGACCGGGGAGCTGTTTTTT. Protein product: CASTPDRGRTGELFF.

The rearrangement links TRBV30 to TRBJ2-7, with TRBD2 identical over 12 bases. Germline V gene lookup returns CDR1 GTSNPN and CDR2 SVGIG (reference sequence). V was clipped by 3 bases and J by 3 bases; unmatched bases: 0. CDR3 length equals 13 residues. The CDR3 protein is CAWRGLAGYEQYF. In nucleotides, the CDR3 is TGTGCCTGGAGGGGACTAGCGGGCTACGAGCAGTACTTC.

This chain connects TRBV7-9 to TRBJ1-2; no clear D gene. Germline CDR1 and CDR2: SEHNR and FQNEAQ (reference sequence). The length of the CDR3 is 15 residues. Deletions cut 5 bases from V and 6 bases from J, with 19 bases between. CDR3: CASSPETTGPNGYTF. The CDR3 DNA reads as TGTGCCAGCAGCCCCGAGACTACCGGGCCCAATGGCTACACCTTC.

In its sample, this clone is medium-sized. This chain joins TRBV14 and TRBJ1-4; D possibly corresponds to TRBD1 (5 bases). The CDR3 sequence is 14 residues long. Trimming removed 3 bases at V and 8 bases at J, with 13 bases between. Germline V gene lookup returns CDR1 SGHDN and CDR2 FVKESK. The CDR3 coding sequence is TGTGCCAGCAGCCATCTCTCGGGGGAGGAAAAACTGTTTTTT. This codes for CASSHLSGEEKLFF.

This chain joins TRBV19 and TRBJ1-2, with D tentatively TRBD1 (5 bases). CDR1 is LNHDA and CDR2 is SQIVND in the germline V gene (reference sequence). V was shortened by 1 base and J by 1 base, with 10 bases between the two germline ends. CDR3 length equals 15 residues. DNA for the CDR3: TGTGCCAGTAGTATAGGGGGCAGCAATAACTATGGCTACACCTTC. The encoded protein is CASSIGGSNNYGYTF.

This clone was detected many times. The V gene is TRBV6-1, the J gene TRBJ2-7, with D unresolved. The CDR3 sequence is 12 residues long. Germline values: CDR1 MNHNS, CDR2 SASEGT. V gave up 2 bases and J gave up 3 bases, with 5 bases separating them. The CDR3 loop reads CASSESSYEQYF. In DNA, the CDR3 is TGTGCCAGCAGTGAAAGTAGCTACGAGCAGTACTTC.

The chain joins TRBV27 to TRBJ1-2; D perhaps matches TRBD1 (6 bases). The CDR3 is 15 residues long. Germline assignment: CDR1 MNHEY and CDR2 SMNVEV (reference sequence). V lost 3 bases and J lost 5, with 16 bases in between. The CDR3 spells CASSFRKGGEYGYTF. CDR3 coding DNA: TGTGCCAGCAGTTTTCGGAAAGGGGGAGAGTATGGCTACACCTTC.